This entry features one TCR beta chain sequence. Germline lookup yields CDR1 MDHEN and CDR2 SYDVKM. The junction had 10 bases not matched to a gene; V was cut back by 10 bases and J by 6 bases. The CDR3 consists of 14 residues. Using immunoSEQ multiplex PCR, the repertoire was profiled, and TCRdb retains in-frame clones only, with some absent. The sample includes more than 550,000 clones, more than 75% of them seen just once. This entry belongs to a study of shared T cell receptors in the human thymus. These data also formed part of another study, on human thymus T cells. This second study notes: Resections removed during corrective heart surgery provided the thymus tissue used. Gene usage (both V and J) appeared biased in thymic and blood repertoires. Related studies noted strongly shared thymic repertoires across unrelated people.

This TCR was sampled from a boy in the first two years of life with a congenital heart defect. V gene TRBV28 combines with J gene TRBJ2-1; 9 nucleotides agree with TRBD2. Sequenced sample: thymocytes. CDR3 sequence (DNA): TGTGCCACTTCCGGTAGCGGGAGCCCCAATGAGCAGTTCTTC. Its protein is CATSGSGSPNEQFF. The full variable domain, completed using reference TRBV28 and TRBJ2-1, is DVKVTQSSRYLVKRTGEKVFLECVQDMDHENMFWYRQDPGLGLRLIYFSYDVKMKEKGDIPEGYSVSREKKERFSLILESASTNQTSMYLCATSGSGSPNEQFFGPGTRLTVL.